Listed below are T cell receptor beta chains from one sample, sequenced in a study of PD-1 blockade in classical Hodgkin lymphoma. TCRdb's table, derived via immunoSEQ multiplex PCR, lists solely in-frame clones and lacks some. Among around 17,000 clones, under 90% were seen once, and the ten largest hold less than 15%. Sequences were derived from peripheral blood mononuclear cells (PBMCs), sampled before the fourth cycle of nivolumab. Receptor source: a human donor with classical Hodgkin lymphoma. Each CDR3 is given with its conserved first and last residue. The order of the fields is J gene, clone size, V gene, D gene, CDR3 DNA, CDR3 protein. A D gene is named only where the DNA matches it firmly. For some rows the clone size is stated as once, few or many, or as a class when expanded; others skip it.

>TRBJ2-3|-|TRBV6-5|TRBD2
TGTGCCAGCACTGGGACTAGCTTGATGGTGGATACGCAGTATTTT
CASTGTSLMVDTQYF
>TRBJ1-1|-|TRBV5-1|TRBD1
TGCGCCAGCAGCACCGGGACAGGGGGCTTGAACACTGAAGCTTTCTTT
CASSTGTGGLNTEAFF
>TRBJ1-1|-|TRBV7-9|-
TGTGCCAGCAGCTCCGCTGGGGGCGGGACTGAAGCTTTCTTT
CASSSAGGGTEAFF
>TRBJ2-5|-|TRBV5-1|TRBD2
TGCGCCAGCAGTCCCGAGGTAGCGGGGTCTGGAGGGACCCAGTACTTC
CASSPEVAGSGGTQYF
>TRBJ1-1|-|TRBV5-1|-
TGCGCCAGCAGCTTGGATCAATTCCAGCAGGGTACGGCTTTCTTT
CASSLDQFQQGTAFF
>TRBJ1-3|once|TRBV4-3|-
TGCGCCAGCAGCCAAGATATGGAGGACACCATATATTTT
CASSQDMEDTIYF
>TRBJ2-3|-|TRBV5-1|-
TGCGCCAGCAGCTTGGGCGGGGGCACAGATACGCAGTATTTT
CASSLGGGTDTQYF
>TRBJ2-3|few|TRBV7-8|-
TGTGCCAGCAGCTTAGTCCCAGATACGCAGTATTTT
CASSLVPDTQYF
>TRBJ2-7|-|TRBV6-5|TRBD1
TGTGCCAGCAGTACAACAGGGGGCCAGTCCTACGAGCAGTACTTC
CASSTTGGQSYEQYF
>TRBJ1-6|once|TRBV7-9|-
TGTGCCAGCAGCTTAGGGGGCGCAGGTTCACCCCTCCACTTT
CASSLGGAGSPLHF
>TRBJ2-7|-|TRBV9|TRBD1
TGTGCCAGCTCGGCCGGGACAGGGGAGTATGAGCAGTACTTC
CASSAGTGEYEQYF
>TRBJ2-7|-|TRBV18|TRBD1
TGTGCCAGCTCACCTTCGGACAGGATGGCCTACGAGCAGTACTTC
CASSPSDRMAYEQYF
>TRBJ2-2|-|TRBV7-4|TRBD2
TGTGCCAGCAGCTCACCGGGACTAGAGGTCGGGGAGCTGTTTTTT
CASSSPGLEVGELFF
>TRBJ2-3|-|TRBV7-9|-
TGTGCCAGCAGCCCAAGGGGAGGGGGGGGAACCACAGATACGCAGTATTTT
CASSPRGGGGTTDTQYF
>TRBJ2-3|-|TRBV7-9|-
TGTGCCAGCAGCTTGGGGGGAGGTAGCGCAGATACGCAGTATTTT
CASSLGGGSADTQYF
>TRBJ1-5|-|TRBV7-9|-
TGTGCCAGCAGCTTAGACGCAGGGTCTTTTCAGCCCCAGCATTTT
CASSLDAGSFQPQHF
>TRBJ2-2|-|TRBV5-1|-
TGCGCCAGCAGCCAGGGCCTCGAGGAGCTGTTTTTT
CASSQGLEELFF
>TRBJ1-2|-|TRBV27|TRBD1
TGTGCCAGCAGTAGGGGGCTTGGGAACTATGGCTACACCTTC
CASSRGLGNYGYTF
>TRBJ1-3|-|TRBV5-1|-
TGCGCCAGCAGCTTCTCCTCGGCTGGAAACACCATATATTTT
CASSFSSAGNTIYF
>TRBJ1-2|-|TRBV5-1|-
TGCGCCAGCAGCTCGACAGTTAACTATGGCTACACCTTC
CASSSTVNYGYTF
>TRBJ2-2|-|TRBV6-7|-
TGTGCCAGCAGTTCCCCGCCAAACACCGGGGAGCTGTTTTTT
CASSSPPNTGELFF
>TRBJ2-5|-|TRBV7-9|-
TGTGCCAGCAGCTGGGACCGCTCAGAGACCCAGTACTTC
CASSWDRSETQYF
>TRBJ1-6|-|TRBV14|-
TGTGCCAGCAGCCTGGGGGTTGGGTCACCCCTCCACTTT
CASSLGVGSPLHF
>TRBJ2-3|-|TRBV30|-
TGTGCCTGGAGTGTACGGGTAACTAGTGGGAATTATACGCAGTATTTT
CAWSVRVTSGNYTQYF
>TRBJ2-2|-|TRBV5-1|-
TGCGCCAGCAGCTTAGGAGCCCTCGGTGGGGGAAGCGGGGAGCTGTTTTTT
CASSLGALGGGSGELFF
>TRBJ2-1|once|TRBV9|TRBD2
TGTGCCAGCAGCAAGGGACTAGCGGGGCCTTCACAGTTCTTC
CASSKGLAGPSQFF
>TRBJ2-1|-|TRBV2|TRBD2
TGTGCCAGCAGTGAAGACGGGGGGGTCAATGAGCAGTTCTTC
CASSEDGGVNEQFF
>TRBJ1-1|once|TRBV7-9|-
TGTGCCAGCACCGCGGGGGTGGAGGGCACTGAAGCTTTCTTT
CASTAGVEGTEAFF
>TRBJ2-6|-|TRBV4-3|-
TGCGCCAGCAGCCAAGACAATTTGGGGGCCAACGTCCTGACTTTC
CASSQDNLGANVLTF
>TRBJ2-3|-|TRBV7-9|TRBD2
TGTGCCAGCAGCTTAGAGGGGACTAGAAAAGATACGCAGTATTTT
CASSLEGTRKDTQYF
>TRBJ2-2|-|TRBV5-1|TRBD1
TGCGCCAGCAGCTTGGACCGGACAGGGGGGAACACCGGGGAGCTGTTTTTT
CASSLDRTGGNTGELFF
>TRBJ2-1|-|TRBV7-9|TRBD2
TGTGCCAGCAGCGATTCCAGGGAGCTAGCGGGGCCAGGCAATGAGCAGTTCTTC
CASSDSRELAGPGNEQFF
>TRBJ2-7|-|TRBV6-5|-
TGTGCCAGCACTCGGGCAGGGGCGTACGAGCAGTACTTC
CASTRAGAYEQYF
>TRBJ1-2|-|TRBV10-3|-
TGTGCCATCGGTGAGGGCTCGTGGGGCTACACCTTC
CAIGEGSWGYTF
>TRBJ1-1|-|TRBV5-6|-
TGTGCCAGCAGCCTTCCGGGGGGAATGAACACTGAAGCTTTCTTT
CASSLPGGMNTEAFF